These 21 T cell receptor beta chains were sequenced from one sample in a study of T cells in Graves' hyperthyroidism and ophthalmopathy. Amplified TCR beta CDR3 regions derived from RNA transcripts. HTBI primers drove first-round RT-PCR of the TCR CDR3. MiXCR, applied by TCRdb to the multiplex PCR reads, yields one record per CDR3 protein. The sample lists some 560,000 distinct CDR3 sequences; 15% to 19% were seen once. The sequenced sample consisted of blood. Every receptor here comes from a woman aged 25-40 years with Graves' hyperthyroidism.

This clonotype has just a few counts. The V and J genes are TRBV27 and TRBJ2-1; 10 nucleotides agree with TRBD2. The V segment lost 5 bases and the J segment 9 bases; nucleotides outside the gene matches: 7. CDR3 length equals 14 residues. The germline gives CDR1 MNHEY, CDR2 SMNVEV (reference sequence). CDR3 sequence reads: CASSRSSGSAEQFF. The CDR3 DNA reads TGTGCCAGCAGTCGATCTAGCGGGAGTGCTGAGCAGTTCTTC.

This clonotype appeared many times. This sequence joins TRBV6-1 and TRBJ1-1; tentative D call: TRBD1 (6 bases). Trimming pared 0 bases from V and 2 bases from J, leaving 10 bases between. Per germline, CDR1 MNHNS and CDR2 SASEGT. There are 15 residues in the CDR3. The CDR3: CASSEAGHLNTEAFF. The CDR3 DNA reads as TGTGCCAGCAGTGAAGCGGGACATCTAAACACTGAAGCTTTCTTT.

The chain recombines TRBV18 with TRBJ2-1; D may be TRBD1 or TRBD2 (5 bases each). Germline V CDR1 and CDR2: KGHSH, LQKENI. This CDR3 has 14 amino acids. The ends were cut back, 0 bases at V and 8 bases at J, with 11 bases in the middle. The CDR3 DNA follows: TGTGCCAGCTCACCACCGGGGGAGAAGGATGAGCAGTTCTTC. It encodes CASSPPGEKDEQFF.

V is TRBV30 and J is TRBJ2-3; D unresolved. The length of the CDR3 is 15 residues. V lost 0 bases and J 3 bases, leaving 13 bases between the germline ends. CDR1 GTSNPN and CDR2 SVGIG come from the germline V gene (reference sequence). The CDR3 is CAWSVHSSNTDTQYF. The CDR3 nucleotides read TGTGCCTGGAGTGTACATAGCTCTAATACAGATACGCAGTATTTT.

Only a few counts were recorded for this clonotype. V usage is TRBV5-1 and J usage is TRBJ2-7; D remains unclear. V was trimmed by 4 bases and J by 3 bases, leaving 17 bases between them. CDR3 length equals 15 residues. Germline assignment: CDR1 SGHRS and CDR2 YFSETQ. Written as DNA, the CDR3 is TGCGCCAGCAGCCCATGGACCCCTCCCCTCTACGAGCAGTACTTC. Amino acid sequence: CASSPWTPPLYEQYF.

The table lists this clonotype with a few counts. The chain links TRBV9 to TRBJ2-1; TRBD2 might be the D (5 bases). The germline V gene encodes CDR1 SGDLS and CDR2 YYNGEE. The CDR3 totals 13 residues. V lost 4 bases, J lost 6 bases, and 11 bases lay in between. The CDR3: CASSTTSGNEQFF. CDR3 DNA: TGTGCCAGCAGCACCACCAGCGGCAATGAGCAGTTCTTC.

This rearrangement joins TRBV29-1 to TRBJ2-6; tentative D call: TRBD2 (5 bases). Germline CDR1 is SQVTM and CDR2 is ANQGSEA. The CDR3 loop spans 17 amino acids. With 0 bases removed from V and 0 bases from J, the gap between germline ends came to 12 bases. The DNA for the CDR3 is TGCAGCGTTGAAGATCGGGGTACAGCCTCTGGGGCCAACGTCCTGACTTTC. Its protein is CSVEDRGTASGANVLTF.

In its sample, this clonotype was seen many times. The chain is built from TRBV5-1 and TRBJ2-7, with TRBD2 as a possible D gene (5 bases). Trimming removed 0 bases from V and 3 bases from J, with 10 bases in between. Per germline, CDR1 SGHRS and CDR2 YFSETQ. There are 14 residues in the CDR3. CDR3 sequence reads: CASSLDREYYEQYF. The CDR3 DNA follows: TGCGCCAGCAGCTTGGATAGGGAGTACTACGAGCAGTACTTC.

This clonotype was seen repeatedly, ten times or more. This chain links TRBV2 with TRBJ2-1, with D hard to call. Germline assignment: CDR1 SNHLY and CDR2 FYNNEI. The CDR3 runs to 10 residues. Trimming removed 4 bases from V and 6 bases from J, with 1 base in between. The CDR3 loop reads CASSGNEQFF. The CDR3 region has the DNA TGTGCCAGCAGTGGCAATGAGCAGTTCTTC.

The chain joins TRBV6-1 to TRBJ2-1, with 8 nucleotides matching TRBD2. J lost 0 bases, V lost 7 bases, and 5 bases had no gene match. The CDR3 is 15 amino acids. CDR1 and CDR2 from the germline V gene are MNHNS and SASEGT. The CDR3 spells CASKPSGSSYNEQFF. CDR3 DNA sequence: TGTGCCAGCAAGCCCAGCGGGAGCTCCTACAATGAGCAGTTCTTC.

This clonotype was counted at least ten times. The chain has TRBV5-1 and TRBJ2-2; 10 bases fit TRBD1. CDR1 SGHRS and CDR2 YFSETQ come from the germline V gene. J lost 6 bases, V lost 4 bases, and 9 bases had no gene match. The CDR3 runs to 16 residues. CDR3 protein: CASSLRQGAPAGELFF. CDR3 sequence (DNA): TGCGCCAGCAGCCTGAGACAGGGGGCCCCCGCCGGGGAGCTGTTTTTT.

Turning to this clonotype: This may be a read error, as it is one base from a much larger clone. This chain links TRBV2 with TRBJ2-1; D is possibly TRBD2 (6 bases). The CDR3 loop spans 15 amino acids. Germline CDR1 reads SNHLY; CDR2 reads FYNNEI. The V and J ends lost 7 bases and 10 bases respectively, with 23 bases between them. CDR3 DNA: TGTGCCAGCAAACAGATTAGCGGTCCTGCGCTGGAGCAGTTCTTC. It translates to CASKQISGPALEQFF.

This clonotype was picked up many times. V gene TRBV7-9 combines with J gene TRBJ2-5, with 10 bases fitting TRBD1. The CDR3 runs 15 residues. V shed 0 bases, J shed 3 bases, and the junction held 1 base outside the gene matches. Germline assignment: CDR1 SEHNR and CDR2 FQNEAQ (reference sequence). CDR3 in DNA: TGTGCCAGCAGCTTAGCGGGGACAGGGGAAGAGACCCAGTACTTC. It translates to CASSLAGTGEETQYF.

This clonotype was recorded at least ten times. The chain uses TRBV18 and TRBJ2-1; no clear D gene. Trimming shortened V by 2 bases and J by 4 bases, and 6 bases separated the two germline ends. The CDR3 spans 13 residues. Germline V gene lookup returns CDR1 KGHSH and CDR2 LQKENI. In DNA form, the CDR3 reads TGTGCCAGCTCACCAGCATTGTACAATGAGCAGTTCTTC. Its translation: CASSPALYNEQFF.

This clonotype has a handful of counts. The genes are TRBV27 and TRBJ2-7; TRBD2 agrees at 7 bases. V gave up 6 bases and J gave up 0 bases; unmatched junction bases: 8. Looked up from germline, CDR1 is MNHEY and CDR2 is SMNVEV (reference sequence). The CDR3 has 15 amino acids. In DNA form, the CDR3 reads TGTGCCAGCAGCCTTGGGTGGGAGGGCTCCTACGAGCAGTACTTC. It translates to CASSLGWEGSYEQYF.

This clonotype was seen at least ten times. The rearrangement uses TRBV12-3 or TRBV12-4 and TRBJ2-3, with D maybe TRBD1 (6 bases). V was clipped by 7 bases and J by 3 bases, with 29 bases between them. This CDR3 has 19 amino acids. The CDR3 loop is CASIPEGRGGESATDTQYF. For the CDR3, the DNA is TGTGCCAGCATCCCCGAAGGGAGAGGGGGAGAGTCGGCGACAGATACGCAGTATTTT.

The chain uses TRBV11-1 and TRBJ2-1; D is unresolved. This CDR3 region has 16 residues. Germline V gene sequence: CDR1 SGHAT, CDR2 FQDESV (reference sequence). Trimming cost V 5 bases and J 0 bases, with 14 bases left between them. CDR3 loop: CASSPKDMASYNEQFF. In DNA, the CDR3 is TGTGCCAGCAGCCCGAAAGACATGGCCTCCTACAATGAGCAGTTCTTC.

The table lists this clonotype with many counts. The chain carries TRBV11-2 and TRBJ2-7, with D perhaps being TRBD1 or TRBD2 (5 bases each). CDR1 and CDR2 (germline): SGHAT, FQNNGV. The V gene lost 5 bases and the J gene lost 2 bases, with 13 bases spanning the gap. This CDR3 is 14 amino acids long. Written as DNA, the CDR3 is TGTGCCAGCAGCGGTAATGGGGGACCCTACGAGCAGTACTTC. Translation: CASSGNGGPYEQYF.

Points on this clonotype: This clone may be a read error of a much larger clone one base away. This chain connects TRBV7-9 to TRBJ2-1; TRBD2 is a possible D gene (7 bases). The V end lost 0 bases, the J end lost 0 bases, and 21 bases lay between the germline ends. CDR1 and CDR2 (germline): SEHNR, FQNEAQ (reference sequence). The CDR3 runs 20 residues. The CDR3 is CASSLARWGGRSSSYNEQFF. Here the CDR3 DNA reads TGTGCCAGCAGCTTAGCCCGGTGGGGGGGCAGGAGCTCCTCCTACAATGAGCAGTTCTTC.

This clonotype occurred a few times. The rearrangement links TRBV10-3 to TRBJ2-3; TRBD2 might be the D (5 bases). Germline-derived CDR1 and CDR2 are ENHRY and SYGVKD. V was cut by 8 bases and J by 2 bases, with 11 bases left in between. The CDR3 contains 13 residues. The CDR3 DNA sequence: TGTGCCATCTCCGAGCGGACCACAGATACGCAGTATTTT. This translates into CAISERTTDTQYF.

This clonotype was counted at least ten times. V is TRBV27 and J is TRBJ2-7, with 7 nucleotides matching TRBD2. V shed 7 bases, J shed 7 bases, and the junction held 13 bases outside the gene matches. The CDR3 runs to 14 residues. Germline V lookup: CDR1 MNHEY, CDR2 SMNVEV (reference sequence). The CDR3, as DNA: TGTGCCAGCAAACCAACTAGCGCCCCTCTAGAGCAGTACTTC. Residues: CASKPTSAPLEQYF.